This passage covers 5 T cell receptor beta chains from one sample sequenced in a study of post-analysis software for immune sequencing data. Study outcomes and limitations: Controls showed lower frequencies than patients for 4 or 5 TRBV segments, and TRBV5-6, TRBV5-1 and TRBV20-1 were among these.

No antigen has been identified for these receptors. Unique-molecular-identifier-tagged TCR beta cDNA libraries were used. TCRdb re-called the PCR reads with MiXCR, one entry per CDR3 protein. The repertoire holds hundreds of thousands of distinct CDR3 sequences, with about 27% as singletons. Sample: blood. The source is a girl aged 10-17 years with multiple sclerosis.

This chain joins TRBV7-9 and TRBJ2-7; weak D call: TRBD2 (5 bases). The germline gives CDR1 SEHNR, CDR2 FQNEAQ (reference sequence). CDR3 size: 14 residues. Trimming cost V 5 bases and J 3 bases, with 14 bases left between them. The DNA for the CDR3 is TGTGCCAGCAGCCAAGGACTGGTAGACTACGAGCAGTACTTC. It yields the protein CASSQGLVDYEQYF.

The chain couples TRBV11-2 to TRBJ2-7; 11 nucleotides align to TRBD2. The V and J ends lost 8 bases and 6 bases, in that order; junction bases with no gene match: 12. The CDR3 length is 15 residues. The germline V gene has CDR1 SGHAT and CDR2 FQNNGV. The CDR3 spells CASGFQLAGVSEQYF. As DNA, the CDR3 is TGTGCCAGCGGATTCCAACTAGCGGGAGTTTCCGAGCAGTACTTC.

This clonotype was seen only a few times. The chain joins TRBV7-2 to TRBJ2-7; D may be TRBD1 or TRBD2 (5 bases each). V shed 1 base and J shed 3 bases, with 19 bases lying between them. The germline V gene has CDR1 SGHTA and CDR2 FQGNSA. The CDR3 totals 17 residues. This CDR3 is CASSLGSGTPNLYEQYF. The DNA of the CDR3 is TGTGCCAGCAGCTTAGGTTCCGGGACGCCGAACCTCTACGAGCAGTACTTC. Together with reference TRBV7-2 and TRBJ2-7, the CDR3 gives the full variable domain: GAGVSQSPSNKVTEKGKDVELRCDPISGHTALYWYRQSLGQGLEFLIYFQGNSAPDKSGLPSDRFSAERTGGSVSTLTIQRTQQEDSAVYLCASSLGSGTPNLYEQYFGPGTRLTVT.

This clonotype came up a few times. The chain uses TRBV6-5 and TRBJ1-2, with 8 bases fitting TRBD1. CDR3 length equals 15 residues. Germline loops: CDR1 MNHEY, CDR2 SVGAGI. The V and J ends lost 6 bases and 4 bases, in that order; junction bases with no gene match: 10. In DNA, the CDR3 is TGTGCCAGCAGGTCCACAGGGGGGCAGGGCTATGGCTACACCTTC. Protein product: CASRSTGGQGYGYTF.

Only a few counts were recorded for this clonotype. The chain joins TRBV5-1 to TRBJ2-1; D possibly matches TRBD1 or TRBD2 (5 bases each). Germline CDR1 reads SGHRS; CDR2 reads YFSETQ. The CDR3 is made up of 16 amino acids. The germline V and J ends were trimmed by 6 bases and 0 bases, with 16 bases remaining between them. CDR3 residues: CASTGAIPSSYNEQFF. The DNA of the CDR3 is TGCGCCAGCACCGGGGCGATTCCTAGCTCCTACAATGAGCAGTTCTTC. The full variable domain, in which reference TRBV5-1 and TRBJ2-1 provide the parts outside the CDR3, is KAGVTQTPRYLIKTRGQQVTLSCSPISGHRSVSWYQQTPGQGLQFLFEYFSETQRNKGNFPGRFSGRQFSNSRSEMNVSTLELGDSALYLCASTGAIPSSYNEQFFGPGTRLTVL.